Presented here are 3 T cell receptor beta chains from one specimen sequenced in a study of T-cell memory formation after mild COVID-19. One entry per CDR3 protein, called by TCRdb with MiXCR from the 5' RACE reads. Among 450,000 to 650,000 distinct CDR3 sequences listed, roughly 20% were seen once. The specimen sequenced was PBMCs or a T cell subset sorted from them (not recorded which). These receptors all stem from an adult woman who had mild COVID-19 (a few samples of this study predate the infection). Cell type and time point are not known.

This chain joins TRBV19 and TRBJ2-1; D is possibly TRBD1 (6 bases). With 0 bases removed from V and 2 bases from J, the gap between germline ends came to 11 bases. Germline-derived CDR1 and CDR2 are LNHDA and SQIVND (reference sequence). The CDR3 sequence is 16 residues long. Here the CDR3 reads CASSIEGAQAYNEQFF. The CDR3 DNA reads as TGTGCCAGTAGTATAGAGGGGGCACAAGCCTACAATGAGCAGTTCTTC. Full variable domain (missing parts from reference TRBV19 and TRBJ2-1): DGGITQSPKYLFRKEGQNVTLSCEQNLNHDAMYWYRQDPGQGLRLIYYSQIVNDFQKGDIAEGYSVSREKKESFPLTVTSAQKNPTAFYLCASSIEGAQAYNEQFFGPGTRLTVL.

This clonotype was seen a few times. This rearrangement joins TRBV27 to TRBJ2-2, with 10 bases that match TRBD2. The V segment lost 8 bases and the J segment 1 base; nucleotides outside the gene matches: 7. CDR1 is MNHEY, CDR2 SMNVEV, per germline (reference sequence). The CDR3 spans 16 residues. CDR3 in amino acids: CASHRLAGRNTGELFF. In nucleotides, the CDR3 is TGTGCCAGCCATAGACTAGCGGGCCGGAACACCGGGGAGCTGTTTTTT.

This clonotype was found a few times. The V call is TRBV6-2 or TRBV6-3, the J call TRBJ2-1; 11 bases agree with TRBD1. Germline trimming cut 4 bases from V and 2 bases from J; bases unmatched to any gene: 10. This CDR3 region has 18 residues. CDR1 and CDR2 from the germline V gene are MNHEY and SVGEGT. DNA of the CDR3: TGTGCCAGCAGTTCGGGACAGGGGGTCTCCTCTCCCTACAATGAGCAGTTCTTC. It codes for CASSSGQGVSSPYNEQFF.